This T cell receptor (beta chain) appears in the sequencing data of a study of blood T cell repertoires in COVID-19. On the study more broadly: Acute and convalescent COVID-19 specimens originated in the United States, Italy and Spain.

Original data processing: Estimation of nucleated cell counts relied on the amplification of reference gene primers. TCRdb's table, derived via immunoSEQ multiplex PCR, lists solely in-frame clones and lacks some. Clone size and V and J calls were adopted from that table, with D and trimming inferred from the DNA. In the table there are 250,000 to 400,000 clones, roughly 88% of which are singletons. In germline, CDR1 is SGHNT, CDR2 YYREEE (reference sequence). The CDR3 is 13 amino acids. The V end was cut by 2 bases, the J end by 5 bases, with 8 bases between. Seattle enrolled patients during active infection and tracked them longitudinally.

The chain combines TRBV5-4 with TRBJ2-1; D gene unclear. The specimen sequenced was peripheral blood. This clonotype was obtained from a woman younger than 45 with COVID-19, enrolled during active disease. The CDR3 loop is CASSFDPDNEQFF. Written as DNA, the CDR3 is TGTGCCAGCAGCTTCGATCCAGACAATGAGCAGTTCTTC.